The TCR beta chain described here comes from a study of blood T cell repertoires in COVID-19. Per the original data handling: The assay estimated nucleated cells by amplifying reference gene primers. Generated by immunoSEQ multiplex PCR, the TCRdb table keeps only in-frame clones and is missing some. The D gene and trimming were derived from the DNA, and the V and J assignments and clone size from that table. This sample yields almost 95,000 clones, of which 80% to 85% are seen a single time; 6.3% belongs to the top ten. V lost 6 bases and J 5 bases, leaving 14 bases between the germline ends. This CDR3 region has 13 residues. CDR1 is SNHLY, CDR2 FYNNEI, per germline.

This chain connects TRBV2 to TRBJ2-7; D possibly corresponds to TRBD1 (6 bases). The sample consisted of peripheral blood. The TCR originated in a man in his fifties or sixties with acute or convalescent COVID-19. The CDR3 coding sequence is TGTGCCAGCAGCAACACGAACAGGGACGAGCAGTACTTC. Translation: CASSNTNRDEQYF.